The clone carrying this TCR beta chain was counted once. Its specificity is not known. This specimen belongs to a study of OX40 agonist ivuxolimab in advanced cancers. Study-level information: Patients enrolled in dose escalation were diagnosed with hepatocellular carcinoma, melanoma, renal cell or head and neck cancer. Having had anti-PD-1, anti-PD-L1 or anti-CTLA-4 therapy before was allowed, and around 39% had some.

The method was immunoSEQ multiplex PCR; TCRdb's version includes in-frame clones alone and lacks a portion of them. The table includes more than 80,000 clones, around 94% detected once. Findings of the study overall: Not determined was the antigen specificity of the expanded peripheral T cells. Clonal expansion was among the lowest in partial responders at 0.1-3.0 mg/kg, especially CD8+.

Germline CDR1 is MGHRA and CDR2 is YSYEKL. V shed 2 bases and J shed 2 bases, with 6 bases lying between them. The CDR3 runs 13 residues. This receptor was identified in an adult with an advanced solid tumor such as melanoma, head and neck, liver or kidney cancer. Specimen: CD4+ or CD8+ T cells sorted from blood, collected in a trial of the OX40 agonist ivuxolimab. The rearrangement uses TRBV4-1 and TRBJ1-1; D remains ambiguous. CDR3 DNA: TGCGCCAGCAGCCAAAAAGGTAACACTGAAGCTTTCTTT. It codes for CASSQKGNTEAFF.